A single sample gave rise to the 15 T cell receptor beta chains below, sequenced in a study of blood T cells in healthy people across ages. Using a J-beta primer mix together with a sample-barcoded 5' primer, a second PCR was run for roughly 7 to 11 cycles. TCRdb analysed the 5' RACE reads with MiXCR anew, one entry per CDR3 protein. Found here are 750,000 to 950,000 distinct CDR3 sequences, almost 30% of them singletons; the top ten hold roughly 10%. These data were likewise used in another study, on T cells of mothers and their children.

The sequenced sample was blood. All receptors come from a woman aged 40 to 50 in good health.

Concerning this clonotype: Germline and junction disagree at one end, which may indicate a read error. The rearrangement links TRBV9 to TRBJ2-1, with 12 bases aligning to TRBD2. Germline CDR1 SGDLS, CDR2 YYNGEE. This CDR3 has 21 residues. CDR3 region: CASSVTTWTSGATSSHNEQFF. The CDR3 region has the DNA TGTGCCAGCAGCGTGACGACTTGGACTAGCGGGGCTACGAGCTCCCACAATGAGCAGTTCTTC.

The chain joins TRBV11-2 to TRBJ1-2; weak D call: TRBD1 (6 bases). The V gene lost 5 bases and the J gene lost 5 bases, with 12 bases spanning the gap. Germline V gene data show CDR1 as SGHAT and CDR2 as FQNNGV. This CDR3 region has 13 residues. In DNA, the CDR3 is TGTGCCAGCAGCGGGAGGCAGGGGTATGGCTACACCTTC. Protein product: CASSGRQGYGYTF.

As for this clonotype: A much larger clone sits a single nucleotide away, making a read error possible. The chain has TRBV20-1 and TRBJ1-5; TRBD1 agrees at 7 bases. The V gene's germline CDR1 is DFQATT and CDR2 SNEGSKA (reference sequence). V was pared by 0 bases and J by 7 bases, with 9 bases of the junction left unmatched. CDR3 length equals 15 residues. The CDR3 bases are TGCAGTGCTAGAGAGGGAGGGGGCCATACGCAGCCCCAGCATTTT. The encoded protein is CSAREGGGHTQPQHF.

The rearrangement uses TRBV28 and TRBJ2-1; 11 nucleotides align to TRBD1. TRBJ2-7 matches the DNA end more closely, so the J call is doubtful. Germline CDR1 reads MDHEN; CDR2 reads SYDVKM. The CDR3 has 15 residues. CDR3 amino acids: CASSLGGQGGYEQYF. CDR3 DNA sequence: TGTGCCAGCAGTTTAGGGGGACAGGGGGGCTACGAGCAGTACTTC.

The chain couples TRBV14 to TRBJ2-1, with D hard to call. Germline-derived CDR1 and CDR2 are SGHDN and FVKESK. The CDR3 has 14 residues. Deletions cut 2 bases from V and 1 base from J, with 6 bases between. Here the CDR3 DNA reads TGTGCCAGCAGCCAATGGGTATCCTACAATGAGCAGTTCTTC. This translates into CASSQWVSYNEQFF.

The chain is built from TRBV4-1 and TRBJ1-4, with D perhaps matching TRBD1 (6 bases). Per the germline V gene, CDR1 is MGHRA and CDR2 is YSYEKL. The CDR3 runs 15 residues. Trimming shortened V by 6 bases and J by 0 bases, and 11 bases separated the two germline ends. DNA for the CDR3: TGCGCCAGCAGGCTACAGGGTGCAACTAATGAAAAACTGTTTTTT. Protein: CASRLQGATNEKLFF.

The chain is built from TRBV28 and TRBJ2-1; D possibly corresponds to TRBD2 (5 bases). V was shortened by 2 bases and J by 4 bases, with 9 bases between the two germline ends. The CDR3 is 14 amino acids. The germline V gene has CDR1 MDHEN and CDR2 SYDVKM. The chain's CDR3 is CASSLEGRYNEQFF. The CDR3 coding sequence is TGTGCCAGCAGTTTAGAGGGCAGATACAATGAGCAGTTCTTC.

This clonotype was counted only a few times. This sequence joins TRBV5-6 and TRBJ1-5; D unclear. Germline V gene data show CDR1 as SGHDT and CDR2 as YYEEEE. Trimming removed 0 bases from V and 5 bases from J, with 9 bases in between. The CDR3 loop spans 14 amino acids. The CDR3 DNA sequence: TGTGCCAGCAGCTTGGCCGGGATGGATCAGCCCCAGCATTTT. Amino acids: CASSLAGMDQPQHF.

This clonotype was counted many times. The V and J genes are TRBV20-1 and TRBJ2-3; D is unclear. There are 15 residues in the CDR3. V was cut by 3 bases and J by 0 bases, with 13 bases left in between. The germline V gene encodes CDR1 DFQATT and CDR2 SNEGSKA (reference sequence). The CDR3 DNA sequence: TGCAGTGCTAGGGAGCTCGAGCCTAGCACAGATACGCAGTATTTT. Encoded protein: CSARELEPSTDTQYF.

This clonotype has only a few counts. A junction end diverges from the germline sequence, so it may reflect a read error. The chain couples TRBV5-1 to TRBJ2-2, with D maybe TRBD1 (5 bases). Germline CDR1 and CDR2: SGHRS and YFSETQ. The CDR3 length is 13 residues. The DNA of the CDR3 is TGTGCCAGCAGCTTCGGCAGGGCCGGGGAGCTGTTTTTT. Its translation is CASSFGRAGELFF.

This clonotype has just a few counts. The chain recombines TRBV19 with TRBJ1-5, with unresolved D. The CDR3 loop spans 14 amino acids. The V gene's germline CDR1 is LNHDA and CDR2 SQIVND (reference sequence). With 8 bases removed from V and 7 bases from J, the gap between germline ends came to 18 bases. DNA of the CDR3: TGTGCCAGTGGCCCGATCGGTGTCAAGCAGCCCCAGCATTTT. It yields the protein CASGPIGVKQPQHF.

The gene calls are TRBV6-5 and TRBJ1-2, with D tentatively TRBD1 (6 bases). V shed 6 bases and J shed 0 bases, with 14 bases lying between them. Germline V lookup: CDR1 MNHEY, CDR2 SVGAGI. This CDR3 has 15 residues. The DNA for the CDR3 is TGTGCCAGCAGGCCGACAGGCTCAGCTAACTATGGCTACACCTTC. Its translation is CASRPTGSANYGYTF.

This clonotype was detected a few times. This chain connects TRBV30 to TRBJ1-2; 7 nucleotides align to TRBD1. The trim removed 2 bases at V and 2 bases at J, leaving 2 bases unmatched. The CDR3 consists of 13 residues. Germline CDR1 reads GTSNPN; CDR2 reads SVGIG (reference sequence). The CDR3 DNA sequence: TGTGCCTGGAGTATGGGACAGAACTATGGCTACACCTTC. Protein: CAWSMGQNYGYTF. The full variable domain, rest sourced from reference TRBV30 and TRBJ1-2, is SQTIHQWPATLVQPVGSPLSLECTVEGTSNPNLYWYRQAAGRGLQLLFYSVGIGQISSEVPQNLSASRPQDRQFILSSKKLLLSDSGFYLCAWSMGQNYGYTFGSGTRLTVV.

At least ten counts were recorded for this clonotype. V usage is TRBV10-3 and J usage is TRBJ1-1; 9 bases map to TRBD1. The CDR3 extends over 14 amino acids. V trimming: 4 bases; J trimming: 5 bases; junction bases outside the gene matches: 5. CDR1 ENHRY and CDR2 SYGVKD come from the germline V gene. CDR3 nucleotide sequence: TGTGCCATCAGTGTGGACAGGGGTGGGACTGAAGCTTTCTTT. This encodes CAISVDRGGTEAFF.

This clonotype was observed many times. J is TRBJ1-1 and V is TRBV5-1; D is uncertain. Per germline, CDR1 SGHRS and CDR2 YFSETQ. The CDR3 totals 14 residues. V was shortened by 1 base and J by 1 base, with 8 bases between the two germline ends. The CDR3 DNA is TGCGCCAGCAGCTTGACAGTTCAGAACACTGAAGCTTTCTTT. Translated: CASSLTVQNTEAFF.